These T cell receptor beta chains were read from a single sample in a study of cytomegalovirus exposure and HLA in healthy donors. Produced via immunoSEQ multiplex PCR; TCRdb's table is partial and in-frame only. The sample contains 120,000 or so clones, over 65% of which appear only once. Sequencing was performed on PBMCs. The receptors shown here come from a young man in good health and CMV-seropositive. The CDR3 runs from the conserved cysteine through the conserved F or W. Fields, in order: clone size, CDR3 length, J gene, V gene, D gene, CDR3 protein, CDR3 DNA. The D gene is left open where the match is weak. Size is omitted from some rows. Given values are once, few, many or a class for expanded clones.

once	17	TRBJ2-7	TRBV5-1	TRBD1	CASSPDSGTGRAYEQYF	TGCGCCAGCAGCCCGGACTCCGGGACAGGGAGGGCCTACGAGCAGTACTTC
NA	13	TRBJ1-2	TRBV7-6	TRBD1	CASSAEGARGYTF	TGTGCCAGCAGCGCCGAGGGGGCGCGGGGCTACACCTTC
few	14	TRBJ2-1	TRBV19	NA	CASSAASSYNEQFF	TGTGCCAGTAGTGCGGCGAGCTCCTACAATGAGCAGTTCTTC
NA	11	TRBJ2-5	TRBV29-1	NA	CSAQGGETQYF	TGCAGTGCACAGGGAGGGGAGACCCAGTACTTC
NA	13	TRBJ2-7	TRBV6-5	TRBD1	CASRGTGIYEQYF	TGTGCCAGCAGGGGGACAGGGATCTACGAGCAGTACTTC
NA	15	TRBJ2-7	TRBV5-6	TRBD1	CASSNPGTGAYEQYF	TGTGCCAGCAGCAACCCCGGGACAGGAGCCTACGAGCAGTACTTC
NA	19	TRBJ1-1	TRBV19	TRBD1	CASSASLGQGLRMNTEAFF	TGTGCCAGTAGTGCAAGTTTGGGACAGGGTTTAAGAATGAACACTGAAGCTTTCTTT
NA	19	TRBJ1-1	TRBV19	TRBD1	CASSIDPPQRPGGITEAFF	TGTGCCAGTAGTATAGACCCTCCCCAGCGGCCAGGGGGCATCACTGAAGCTTTCTTT
NA	15	TRBJ2-5	TRBV7-3	TRBD2	CASSRSGGLQETQYF	TGTGCCAGCAGCCGGAGCGGGGGGCTCCAAGAGACCCAGTACTTC
few	13	TRBJ2-4	TRBV5-1	TRBD1	CASSALQGDIQYF	TGCGCCAGCAGCGCCCTACAGGGGGACATTCAGTACTTC
NA	16	TRBJ2-7	TRBV19	TRBD1	CASSLTTGTGRDEQYF	TGTGCCAGTAGTCTGACGACCGGGACAGGGAGGGACGAGCAGTACTTC
few	15	TRBJ1-1	TRBV12-5	TRBD1	CASGSGQGKYTEAFF	TGTGCTAGTGGATCAGGACAGGGAAAATACACTGAAGCTTTCTTT
NA	15	TRBJ2-3	TRBV27	NA	CASSLSGQTTDTQYF	TGTGCCAGCAGTTTATCGGGCCAAACCACAGATACGCAGTATTTT
NA	17	TRBJ2-7	TRBV19	TRBD2	CASSPASGGIRSYEQYF	TGTGCCAGTAGCCCGGCTAGCGGGGGTATTCGGTCCTACGAGCAGTACTTC
few	15	TRBJ1-1	TRBV6-5	TRBD1	CASSWDRGGGTEAFF	TGTGCCAGCAGTTGGGACAGGGGAGGGGGCACTGAAGCTTTCTTT
NA	14	TRBJ2-5	TRBV7-8	NA	CASHAGVRGETQYF	TGTGCCAGCCATGCCGGTGTGAGGGGGGAGACCCAGTACTTC
many	16	TRBJ2-3	TRBV4-1	TRBD2	CASSQVQRGSEDTQYF	TGCGCCAGCAGCCAAGTTCAGCGGGGGTCGGAAGATACGCAGTATTTT
NA	12	TRBJ2-1	TRBV27	TRBD1	CASSLDRGVKFF	TGTGCCAGCAGTTTAGACAGGGGAGTGAAGTTCTTC
NA	12	TRBJ1-5	TRBV28	NA	CATGLSNQPQHF	TGTGCCACCGGTCTTAGCAATCAGCCCCAGCATTTT
NA	15	TRBJ1-5	TRBV5-6	TRBD1	CASSLGPGGGQPQHF	TGTGCCAGCAGCTTGGGTCCAGGGGGCGGTCAGCCCCAGCATTTT
NA	13	TRBJ2-5	TRBV29-1	NA	CSVRVASERTQYF	TGCAGCGTTCGGGTAGCGTCGGAAAGGACCCAGTACTTC
NA	14	TRBJ2-3	TRBV4-2	NA	CASSQGLSTDTQYF	TGTGCCAGCAGCCAAGGACTAAGCACAGATACGCAGTATTTT
NA	16	TRBJ2-7	TRBV2	TRBD1	CASRLGTAQSFNEQYF	TGTGCCAGCAGACTCGGGACAGCCCAATCTTTTAACGAGCAGTACTTC
once	16	TRBJ2-3	TRBV7-7	TRBD2	CASSLGGSGAGDTQYF	TGTGCCAGCAGCTTAGGTGGTAGCGGGGCAGGTGATACGCAGTATTTT
NA	15	TRBJ2-2	TRBV6-5	NA	CASSYSTENTGELFF	TGTGCCAGCAGTTACTCGACAGAAAACACCGGGGAGCTGTTTTTT
NA	13	TRBJ2-2	TRBV10-2	NA	CASSSANTGELFF	TGCGCCAGCAGCTCAGCGAACACCGGGGAGCTGTTTTTT
NA	16	TRBJ1-2	TRBV6-6	NA	CASSYLSGGGNYGYTF	TGTGCCAGCAGTTACCTTTCGGGGGGTGGCAACTATGGCTACACCTTC